The 18 T cell receptor beta chains presented below share a single source sample, sequenced in a study of cytomegalovirus exposure and HLA in healthy donors. The PCR ran on 60 Vbeta and 13 Jbeta primers. TCRdb's table, derived via immunoSEQ multiplex PCR, lists solely in-frame clones and lacks some. The data show about 190,000 clones, just under 75% seen once. Sample: PBMCs. The receptors were sampled from a man aged 30 to 45 in good health and CMV-seropositive.

Remarks on this clone: At one of its ends the junction is not consistent with the germline gene, which may arise from a read error. This sequence joins TRBV7-9 and TRBJ1-1; D remains unclear. Germline V gene data show CDR1 as SEHNR and CDR2 as FQNEAQ (reference sequence). The CDR3 runs 13 residues. Here the CDR3 DNA reads TGTTCCAGCAGCTTAACTGCAGAGGGTGAAGCTTTCTTT. This codes for CSSSLTAEGEAFF.

This sequence joins TRBV4-3 and TRBJ2-1, with 9 positions matching TRBD2. Germline trimming cut 1 base from V and 7 bases from J; bases unmatched to any gene: 11. The germline CDR1 and CDR2 sequences are LGHNA and YSLEER. The CDR3 sequence is 17 residues long. CDR3 nucleotides: TGCGCCAGCAGCCAAGCTTTAGCGGGAGTGTTTCTGAATGAGCAGTTCTTC. This sequence encodes CASSQALAGVFLNEQFF.

This clone appeared a few times. The chain uses TRBV11-2 and TRBJ2-5, with D maybe TRBD1 (6 bases). The CDR3 extends over 15 amino acids. The ends were cut back, 5 bases at V and 4 bases at J, with 17 bases in the middle. Germline CDR1 SGHAT, CDR2 FQNNGV. The CDR3 region is CASSPSKGVRETQYF. The CDR3 DNA sequence: TGTGCCAGCAGCCCATCGAAGGGGGTCCGAGAGACCCAGTACTTC.

The chain is built from TRBV6-5 and TRBJ2-6, with D unclear. V shed 8 bases and J shed 1 base, with 9 bases lying between them. Looked up from germline, CDR1 is MNHEY and CDR2 is SVGAGI. The CDR3 is made up of 14 amino acids. The CDR3 bases are TGTGCCAGCCCTGACAAGTCTGGGGCCAACGTCCTGACTTTC. Translating it yields CASPDKSGANVLTF.

The chain has TRBV5-4 and TRBJ2-5, with 9 nucleotides matching TRBD1. J was trimmed by 1 base and V by 3 bases; bases with no gene match: 7. CDR1 and CDR2 (germline): SGHNT, YYREEE (reference sequence). This CDR3 has 16 amino acids. The chain's CDR3 is CASSSGDRASQETQYF. The CDR3 DNA reads TGTGCCAGCAGCTCCGGGGACAGGGCTAGCCAAGAGACCCAGTACTTC.

This rearrangement joins TRBV6-6 to TRBJ1-3; 10 nucleotides line up with TRBD1. Trimming removed 5 bases from V and 6 bases from J; junction bases left unmatched: 7. Germline-derived CDR1 and CDR2 are MNHNY and SVGAGI (reference sequence). CDR3 size: 15 residues. Written as DNA, the CDR3 is TGTGCCAGCAGTAACCGGGACAGGGGTGAAAACACCATATATTTT. Its protein product is CASSNRDRGENTIYF.

This clone was counted between two and nine times. V usage is TRBV7-2 and J usage is TRBJ1-2; 8 positions agree with TRBD1. Germline V gene sequence: CDR1 SGHTA, CDR2 FQGNSA. There are 16 residues in the CDR3. V was clipped by 5 bases and J by 4 bases; unmatched bases: 12. The CDR3 loop reads CASSESQGAVLYGYTF. Here the CDR3 DNA reads TGTGCCAGCAGCGAATCCCAGGGGGCGGTCCTCTATGGCTACACCTTC.

This clone was picked up a small number of times. The J gene is TRBJ1-1, the V gene TRBV21-1. TRBV21-1 is recorded as a pseudogene. The CDR3 consists of 14 residues. The DNA of the CDR3 is TGTGCCAGCAGCAAGTATGAGAGGGACACTGAAGCTTTCTTT. This encodes CASSKYERDTEAFF.

The gene calls are TRBV7-9 and TRBJ1-2, with D possibly being TRBD1 (6 bases). The germline V gene encodes CDR1 SEHNR and CDR2 FQNEAQ (reference sequence). Trimming pared 5 bases from V and 4 bases from J, leaving 11 bases between. CDR3 length: 13 residues. The chain's CDR3 is CASSPGTTYGYTF. In DNA form, the CDR3 reads TGTGCCAGCAGCCCCGGGACAACCTATGGCTACACCTTC.

The chain couples TRBV7-9 to TRBJ2-3, with a weak D call TRBD1 (6 bases). This CDR3 is built from 14 residues. Germline V lookup: CDR1 SEHNR, CDR2 FQNEAQ (reference sequence). Trimming removed 2 bases from V and 6 bases from J, with 12 bases in between. The CDR3 reads CASSLNRVFDTQYF. CDR3 in DNA: TGTGCCAGCAGCTTAAACAGGGTTTTTGATACGCAGTATTTT.

The rearrangement joins TRBV6-6 to TRBJ1-1; 8 bases map to TRBD1. Germline CDR1 is MNHNY and CDR2 is SVGAGI (reference sequence). The J segment lost 4 bases and the V segment lost 8 bases, leaving 6 bases of the junction unmatched. The CDR3 extends over 13 amino acids. The CDR3 bases are TGTGCCAGCGGACTACAGGGGGGCACTGAAGCTTTCTTT. Residues: CASGLQGGTEAFF.

The chain uses TRBV7-6 and TRBJ2-3; 12 nucleotides align to TRBD2. The ends lost 5 bases at V and 2 bases at J; junction bases unmatched: 5. Germline lookup yields CDR1 SGHVS and CDR2 FNYEAQ. This CDR3 region has 16 residues. The CDR3 bases are TGTGCCAGCAGCCCCGGACTAGCGGGGAACACAGATACGCAGTATTTT. It codes for CASSPGLAGNTDTQYF.

In DNA form, the CDR3 reads TGTGCCAGCTCACCAACTTTAGCGGGAGGGCCGATCACAGATACGCAGTATTTT. Translating it yields CASSPTLAGGPITDTQYF. The gene calls are TRBV18 and TRBJ2-3; 11 bases are shared with TRBD2. The V segment lost 2 bases and the J segment 2 bases; nucleotides outside the gene matches: 9. The CDR3 has 18 residues. CDR1 is KGHSH, CDR2 LQKENI, per germline.

Comment on this clone: One end of the junction does not line up with germline, which may come from a read error. The rearrangement joins TRBV7-9 to TRBJ2-5; 7 nucleotides agree with TRBD1. Germline V gene lookup returns CDR1 SEHNR and CDR2 FQNEAQ (reference sequence). The CDR3 loop spans 14 amino acids. The CDR3: CASSLDREQETQYF. The CDR3 DNA reads TGTGCCAGCAGTTTAGACAGGGAACAAGAGACCCAGTACTTC.

J is TRBJ1-1 and V is TRBV5-4; 12 nucleotides match TRBD1. V lost 4 bases, J lost 6 bases, and 10 bases stayed unmatched. The CDR3 is 16 residues long. Germline V gene data show CDR1 as SGHNT and CDR2 as YYREEE (reference sequence). CDR3 protein: CASSDRDRGRGAEAFF. In DNA, the CDR3 is TGTGCCAGCAGCGACCGGGACAGGGGGCGCGGGGCTGAAGCTTTCTTT.

The sample holds a few counts of this clone. V usage is TRBV9 and J usage is TRBJ2-3, with D unresolved. Germline values: CDR1 SGDLS, CDR2 YYNGEE. CDR3 size: 15 residues. Trimming shortened V by 0 bases and J by 3 bases, and 11 bases separated the two germline ends. CDR3 in amino acids: CASSVEGGLTDTQYF. CDR3 coding DNA: TGTGCCAGCAGCGTAGAAGGCGGTCTTACAGATACGCAGTATTTT.

The chain has TRBV13 and TRBJ1-6; a weak D match, TRBD1 (5 bases). Germline CDR1 PRHDT, CDR2 FYEKMQ (reference sequence). Trimming took 6 bases from V and 9 from J, leaving 18 bases between them. This CDR3 spans 15 amino acids. The CDR3 is CASREQTVPPSPLHF. The DNA for the CDR3 is TGTGCCAGCAGAGAACAGACAGTCCCCCCTTCACCCCTCCACTTT.

The rearrangement links TRBV5-1 to TRBJ2-2; 10 bases map to TRBD1. CDR3 size: 18 residues. V was clipped by 1 base and J by 1 base; unmatched bases: 7. Germline loops: CDR1 SGHRS, CDR2 YFSETQ. The CDR3: CASSLTRQGARNTGELFF. The CDR3 region has the DNA TGCGCCAGCAGCTTGACCCGACAGGGGGCGAGGAACACCGGGGAGCTGTTTTTT.